This TCR beta chain was recovered during a study of blood T cell repertoires in COVID-19. In the study overall: The United States, Italy and Spain supplied acute and convalescent COVID-19 samples. T cells, B-cell-depleted T cells, or PBMCs supplied cDNA or gDNA.

CDR1 and CDR2 from the germline V gene are SGDLS and YYNGEE. This CDR3 comprises 15 residues. V lost 0 bases to trimming and J lost 2 bases; unmatched junction nucleotides: 5. The protocol was immunoSEQ multiplex PCR, while the TCRdb copy is restricted to in-frame clones and leaves out a portion. This table holds just over 150,000 clones, 85% found once. This sequence was found in a human donor with acute or convalescent COVID-19. The donor label of this sample is uncertain. This chain connects TRBV9 to TRBJ2-7; 7 positions agree with TRBD1. Sequencing was carried out using peripheral blood. DNA for the CDR3: TGTGCCAGCAGCGTAGGGGGAACAGGGGCCTACGAGCAGTACTTC. Its translation: CASSVGGTGAYEQYF.